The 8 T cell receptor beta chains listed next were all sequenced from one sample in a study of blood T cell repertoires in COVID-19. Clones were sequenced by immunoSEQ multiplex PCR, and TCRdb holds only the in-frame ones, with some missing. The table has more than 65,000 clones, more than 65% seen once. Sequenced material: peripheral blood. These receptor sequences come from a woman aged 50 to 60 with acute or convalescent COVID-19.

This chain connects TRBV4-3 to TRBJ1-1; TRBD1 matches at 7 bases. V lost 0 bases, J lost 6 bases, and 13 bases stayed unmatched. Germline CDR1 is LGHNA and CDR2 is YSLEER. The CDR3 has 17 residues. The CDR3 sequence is CASSQDHRRGRNPEAFF. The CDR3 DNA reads TGCGCCAGCAGCCAAGATCATCGAAGGGGGCGTAACCCTGAAGCTTTCTTT.

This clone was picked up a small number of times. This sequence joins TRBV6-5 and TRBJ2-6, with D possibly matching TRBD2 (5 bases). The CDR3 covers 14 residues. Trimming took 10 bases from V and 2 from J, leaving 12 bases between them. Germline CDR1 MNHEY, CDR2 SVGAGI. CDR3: CATRTDTGANVLTF. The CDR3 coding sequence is TGTGCCACAAGGACTGATACTGGGGCCAACGTCCTGACTTTC.

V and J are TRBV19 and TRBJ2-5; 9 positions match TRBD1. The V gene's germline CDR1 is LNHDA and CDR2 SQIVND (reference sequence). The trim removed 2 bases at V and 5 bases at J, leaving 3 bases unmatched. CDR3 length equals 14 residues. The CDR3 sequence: CASSITGTGETQYF. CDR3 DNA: TGTGCCAGTAGTATAACCGGGACAGGGGAGACCCAGTACTTC. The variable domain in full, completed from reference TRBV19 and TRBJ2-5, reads DGGITQSPKYLFRKEGQNVTLSCEQNLNHDAMYWYRQDPGQGLRLIYYSQIVNDFQKGDIAEGYSVSREKKESFPLTVTSAQKNPTAFYLCASSITGTGETQYFGPGTRLLVL.

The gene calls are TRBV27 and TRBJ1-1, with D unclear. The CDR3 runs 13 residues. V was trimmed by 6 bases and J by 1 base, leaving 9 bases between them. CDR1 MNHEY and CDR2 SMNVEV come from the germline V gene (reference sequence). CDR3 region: CASSFNRNTEAFF. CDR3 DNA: TGTGCCAGCAGCTTCAACAGGAACACTGAAGCTTTCTTT.

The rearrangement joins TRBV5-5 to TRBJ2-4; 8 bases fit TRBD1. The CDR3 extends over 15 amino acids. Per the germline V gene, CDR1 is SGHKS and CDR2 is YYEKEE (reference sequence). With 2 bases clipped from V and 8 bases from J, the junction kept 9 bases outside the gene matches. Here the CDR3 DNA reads TGTGCCAGCAGCTTTACGGACAGGGAGGTTTACATTCAGTACTTC. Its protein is CASSFTDREVYIQYF. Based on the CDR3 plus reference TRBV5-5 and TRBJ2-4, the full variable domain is DAGVTQSPTHLIKTRGQQVTLRCSPISGHKSVSWYQQVLGQGPQFIFQYYEKEERGRGNFPDRFSARQFPNYSSELNVNALLLGDSALYLCASSFTDREVYIQYFGAGTRLSVL.

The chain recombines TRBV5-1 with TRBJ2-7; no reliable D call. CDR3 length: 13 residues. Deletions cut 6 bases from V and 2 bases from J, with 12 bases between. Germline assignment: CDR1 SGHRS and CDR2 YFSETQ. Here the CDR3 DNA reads TGCGCCAGCACCCTTGACGGAGCCTACGAGCAGTACTTC. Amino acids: CASTLDGAYEQYF.

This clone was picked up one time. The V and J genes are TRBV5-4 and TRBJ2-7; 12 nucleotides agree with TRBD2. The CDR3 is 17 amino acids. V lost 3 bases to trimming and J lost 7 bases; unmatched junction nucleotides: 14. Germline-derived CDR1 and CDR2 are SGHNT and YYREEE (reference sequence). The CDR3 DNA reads TGTGCCAGCAGCTCGCCAACGACTAGCGGGGGTTGGGAAGAGCAGTACTTC. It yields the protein CASSSPTTSGGWEEQYF. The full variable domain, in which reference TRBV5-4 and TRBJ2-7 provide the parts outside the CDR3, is ETGVTQSPTHLIKTRGQQVTLRCSSQSGHNTVSWYQQALGQGPQFIFQYYREEENGRGNFPPRFSGLQFPNYSSELNVNALELDDSALYLCASSSPTTSGGWEEQYFGPGTRLTVT.

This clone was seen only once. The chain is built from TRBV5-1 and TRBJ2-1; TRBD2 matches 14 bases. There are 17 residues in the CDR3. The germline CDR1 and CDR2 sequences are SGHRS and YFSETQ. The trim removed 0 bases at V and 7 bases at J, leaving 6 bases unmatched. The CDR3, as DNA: TGCGCCAGCAGCTTGGGGGGGACTAGCGGGAGTGTAAATGAGCAGTTCTTC. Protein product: CASSLGGTSGSVNEQFF.